These 5 T cell receptor beta chains share one sample of origin, sequenced in a study of CD8 T cells in ankylosing spondylitis (dated by TCRdb to 2016 to 2017). Findings and caveats that apply to the study as a whole: A TCR beta motif made up of under ten highly homologous amino acid variants appeared to be characteristic of blood from ankylosing spondylitis patients.

Library preparation used 5' RACE. TCRdb lists the instrument as Illumina HiSeq 2500. TCRdb trimmed the raw reads at Q25, called clones with MiXCR and kept productive beta chains. Each CDR3 protein appears once, grouped with its most common genes and DNA. Counted in this sample were some 840,000 distinct CDR3 sequences; about 11% of them appeared once. 0.51% of the sample comes from the top ten. These TCRs' antigens remain unknown. The sequenced sample was blood, either unsorted or a sorted T cell fraction (not recorded which). The origin of the receptors is a male donor with ankylosing spondylitis.

This chain links TRBV5-1 with TRBJ1-1; 9 nucleotides align to TRBD1. The length of the CDR3 is 16 residues. J gave up 1 base and V 4 bases, and 8 bases lay outside the gene matches. Germline CDR1 SGHRS, CDR2 YFSETQ. This CDR3 reads CASSHRTQGANTEAFF. The CDR3 DNA reads as TGCGCCAGCAGCCATAGAACACAGGGGGCGAACACTGAAGCTTTCTTT. Complete variable domain (other parts from reference TRBV5-1 and TRBJ1-1): KAGVTQTPRYLIKTRGQQVTLSCSPISGHRSVSWYQQTPGQGLQFLFEYFSETQRNKGNFPGRFSGRQFSNSRSEMNVSTLELGDSALYLCASSHRTQGANTEAFFGQGTRLTVV.

This clonotype occurred a few times. The V and J genes are TRBV18 and TRBJ2-5, with TRBD2 matching over 10 bases. The trim removed 6 bases at V and 3 bases at J, leaving 1 base unmatched. In germline, CDR1 is KGHSH, CDR2 LQKENI. The CDR3 extends over 13 amino acids. The CDR3 coding sequence is TGTGCCAGCTCCGGACTAGCGGAAGAGACCCAGTACTTC. Translated, it gives CASSGLAEETQYF. Based on the CDR3 plus reference TRBV18 and TRBJ2-5, the full variable domain is NAGVMQNPRHLVRRRGQEARLRCSPMKGHSHVYWYRQLPEEGLKFMVYLQKENIIDESGMPKERFSAEFPKEGPSILRIQQVVRGDSAAYFCASSGLAEETQYFGPGTRLLVL.

This clonotype was detected a few times. J is TRBJ1-1 and V is TRBV6-2 or TRBV6-3; no definite D call. Trimming removed 4 bases at V and 3 bases at J, with 9 bases between. CDR1 and CDR2 from the germline V gene are MNHEY and SVGEGT. This CDR3 has 13 residues. The CDR3, as DNA: TGTGCCAGCAGTTTCACAGAGTACACTGAAGCTTTCTTT. The encoded protein is CASSFTEYTEAFF.

The chain recombines TRBV2 with TRBJ2-7; D is possibly TRBD1 or TRBD2 (5 bases each). Trimming took 5 bases from V and 11 from J, leaving 13 bases between them. The V gene's germline CDR1 is SNHLY and CDR2 FYNNEI. The CDR3 runs to 11 residues. CDR3 sequence reads: CASSYQGVEYF. For the CDR3, the DNA is TGTGCCAGCAGTTACCAGGGAGTGGAGTACTTC. Filled out from reference TRBV2 and TRBJ2-7, the complete variable domain reads EPEVTQTPSHQVTQMGQEVILRCVPISNHLYFYWYRQILGQKVEFLVSFYNNEISEKSEIFDDQFSVERPDGSNFTLKIRSTKLEDSAMYFCASSYQGVEYFGPGTRLTVT.

This clonotype was seen a handful of times. The chain couples TRBV5-6 to TRBJ2-3; possibly TRBD2 for D (6 bases). CDR1 SGHDT and CDR2 YYEEEE come from the germline V gene. This CDR3 has 16 residues. Trimming shortened V by 4 bases and J by 3 bases, and 18 bases separated the two germline ends. The CDR3 coding sequence is TGTGCCAGCAGCCCAAGGTTGGGACTGGCGACAGATACGCAGTATTTT. Its translation is CASSPRLGLATDTQYF.